A single sample is the source of the 24 T cell receptor beta chains below, sequenced in a study of human thymus T cells. Assay: immunoSEQ multiplex PCR; the TCRdb copy retains only in-frame clones and omits some. The sample lists roughly 130,000 clones, around 94% seen once, with under 0.025% in the top ten. Corrective cardiac surgery supplied the resected thymus tissue. Sequenced input: thymus tissue. These receptors came from a boy in the first two years of life with a congenital heart defect but otherwise immunologically healthy.

This chain joins TRBV4-3 and TRBJ1-5, with 8 bases lining up with TRBD1. The V and J ends lost 0 bases and 0 bases, in that order; junction bases with no gene match: 7. Germline V gene data show CDR1 as LGHNA and CDR2 as YSLEER. This CDR3 has 18 amino acids. The CDR3 loop reads CASSQDRTGPNSNQPQHF. The CDR3 nucleotides read TGCGCCAGCAGCCAAGATCGGACAGGGCCGAATAGCAATCAGCCCCAGCATTTT.

The chain employs TRBV14 and TRBJ1-1; D is unresolved. CDR1 is SGHDN and CDR2 is FVKESK in the germline V gene. The V and J ends lost 1 base and 1 base respectively, with 10 bases between them. The CDR3 totals 15 residues. The CDR3 protein is CASSQGAGENTEAFF. For the CDR3, the DNA is TGTGCCAGCAGCCAAGGGGCAGGAGAGAACACTGAAGCTTTCTTT. The full variable domain, completed using reference TRBV14 and TRBJ1-1, is EAGVTQFPSHSVIEKGQTVTLRCDPISGHDNLYWYRRVMGKEIKFLLHFVKESKQDESGMPNNRFLAERTGGTYSTLKVQPAELEDSGVYFCASSQGAGENTEAFFGQGTRLTVV.

This chain uses TRBV5-6 with TRBJ2-7; D is possibly TRBD1 (6 bases). Germline loops: CDR1 SGHDT, CDR2 YYEEEE. The CDR3 length is 15 residues. V lost 2 bases to trimming and J lost 1 base, with 13 bases between them. CDR3 loop: CASSFMDSRSYEQYF. CDR3 nucleotide sequence: TGTGCCAGCAGCTTTATGGACAGTCGGTCCTACGAGCAGTACTTC.

The chain employs TRBV7-9 and TRBJ2-7; D may be TRBD1 (6 bases). With 5 bases removed from V and 2 bases from J, the gap between germline ends came to 13 bases. This CDR3 region has 14 residues. CDR1 is SEHNR and CDR2 is FQNEAQ in the germline V gene (reference sequence). CDR3 coding DNA: TGTGCCAGCAGCAAGCTAGGGGACACCTACGAGCAGTACTTC. It is translated as CASSKLGDTYEQYF. The variable domain in full, with the rest retrieved from reference TRBV7-9 and TRBJ2-7, is DTGVSQNPRHKITKRGQNVTFRCDPISEHNRLYWYRQTLGQGPEFLTYFQNEAQLEKSRLLSDRFSAERPKGSFSTLEIQRTEQGDSAMYLCASSKLGDTYEQYFGPGTRLTVT.

The V gene is TRBV5-6, the J gene TRBJ1-5, with D perhaps TRBD1 (6 bases). The CDR3 totals 14 residues. The V end lost 0 bases, the J end lost 7 bases, and 11 bases lay between the germline ends. Germline V gene sequence: CDR1 SGHDT, CDR2 YYEEEE. The CDR3 protein is CASSLGQGRQPQHF. CDR3 nucleotide sequence: TGTGCCAGCAGCTTGGGGCAGGGGCGGCAGCCCCAGCATTTT.

The rearrangement uses TRBV29-1 and TRBJ2-5; TRBD1 aligns across 9 bases. The CDR3 spans 13 residues. Unmatched junction bases numbered 6, after V lost 5 bases and J lost 5 bases. CDR1 and CDR2 (germline): SQVTM, ANQGSEA. The CDR3 nucleotides are TGCAGCGTTTTAGGGACAGGGACGGAGACCCAGTACTTC. Translation gives CSVLGTGTETQYF.

V is TRBV6-7 and J is TRBJ1-2; TRBD1 agrees at 12 bases. TRBV6-7 falls under the ORF class, with uncertain function. The length of the CDR3 is 15 residues. The V gene end was trimmed by 1 base and the J gene end by 8 bases; junction bases not matched to a gene: 5. The chain's CDR3 is CASSYWRDRGLGYTF. CDR3 DNA: TGTGCCAGCAGTTACTGGCGGGACAGGGGGCTCGGCTACACCTTC.

The chain employs TRBV11-2 and TRBJ1-2, with 9 bases matching TRBD1. The CDR3 loop spans 18 amino acids. The junction had 9 bases not matched to a gene; V was cut back by 1 base and J by 0 bases. Germline V CDR1 and CDR2: SGHAT, FQNNGV. CDR3 DNA sequence: TGTGCCAGCAGCTTAGGGGTGGGGACAGGGAGCACTAACTATGGCTACACCTTC. This gives the protein CASSLGVGTGSTNYGYTF.

This chain joins TRBV7-9 and TRBJ1-4; 8 bases map to TRBD1. This CDR3 spans 16 amino acids. Germline V gives CDR1 SEHNR, CDR2 FQNEAQ (reference sequence). Losses at the gene ends were 2 bases for V and 4 bases for J; bases not matched to a gene: 6. The CDR3 DNA sequence: TGTGCCAGCAGCTTAACCCGACAGGGGTTTAATGAAAAACTGTTTTTT. Its translation is CASSLTRQGFNEKLFF.

V is TRBV28 and J is TRBJ2-2; D gene uncertain. The germline V and J ends were trimmed by 5 bases and 6 bases, with 13 bases remaining between them. The germline CDR1 and CDR2 sequences are MDHEN and SYDVKM. The CDR3 spans 14 residues. CDR3 sequence reads: CASSRGYMAGELFF. The CDR3 DNA reads as TGTGCCAGCAGTCGAGGATACATGGCCGGGGAGCTGTTTTTT.

The chain joins TRBV4-1 to TRBJ2-3; 13 nucleotides line up with TRBD2. The CDR3 runs 17 residues. In germline, CDR1 is MGHRA, CDR2 YSYEKL. Losses at the gene ends were 6 bases for V and 2 bases for J; bases not matched to a gene: 8. For the CDR3, the DNA is TGCGCCAGCAGAACTAGCGGGGGGGCCGAATACACAGATACGCAGTATTTT. It encodes CASRTSGGAEYTDTQYF.

This clone showed up just once. The V call is TRBV7-2, the J call TRBJ1-4; D might be TRBD1 (5 bases). Trimming shortened V by 2 bases and J by 7 bases, and 14 bases separated the two germline ends. This CDR3 spans 15 amino acids. Germline values: CDR1 SGHTA, CDR2 FQGNSA. The CDR3 reads CASSLRSRVGEKLFF. CDR3 in DNA: TGTGCCAGCAGCTTACGTTCCAGGGTTGGTGAAAAACTGTTTTTT.

This clone was recorded only once. The V call is TRBV13, the J call TRBJ1-3; the D is unclear. Germline V gives CDR1 PRHDT, CDR2 FYEKMQ (reference sequence). CDR3 size: 16 residues. The V end lost 0 bases, the J end lost 0 bases, and 9 bases lay between the germline ends. In nucleotides, the CDR3 is TGTGCCAGCAGCTTAGGCCAAACACCCTCTGGAAACACCATATATTTT. Translating gives CASSLGQTPSGNTIYF.

The rearrangement joins TRBV7-9 to TRBJ2-5; the match to TRBD1 covers 8 bases. Germline loops: CDR1 SEHNR, CDR2 FQNEAQ (reference sequence). The length of the CDR3 is 14 residues. Trimming removed 4 bases from V and 1 base from J; junction bases left unmatched: 2. Here the CDR3 DNA reads TGTGCCAGCAGCTGGGACAGGCCCCAAGAGACCCAGTACTTC. Protein sequence: CASSWDRPQETQYF. Combining the CDR3 with reference TRBV7-9 and TRBJ2-5 gives the whole variable domain DTGVSQNPRHKITKRGQNVTFRCDPISEHNRLYWYRQTLGQGPEFLTYFQNEAQLEKSRLLSDRFSAERPKGSFSTLEIQRTEQGDSAMYLCASSWDRPQETQYFGPGTRLLVL.

Here the CDR3 reads CASSSPPSGGYTF. CDR3 DNA: TGTGCCAGCAGTTCACCACCCTCCGGGGGCTACACCTTC. This chain uses TRBV6-5 with TRBJ1-2; D unresolved. The V end lost 4 bases, the J end lost 8 bases, and 14 bases lay between the germline ends. Germline V gene lookup returns CDR1 MNHEY and CDR2 SVGAGI. The CDR3 runs to 13 residues.

This chain joins TRBV15 and TRBJ2-1, with TRBD2 as a possible D gene (6 bases). Germline CDR1 LNHNV, CDR2 YYDKDF (reference sequence). V was trimmed by 3 bases and J by 5 bases, leaving 14 bases between them. This CDR3 contains 15 residues. The CDR3 sequence is CATSRAGTQNNEQFF. For the CDR3, the DNA is TGTGCCACCAGCAGGGCGGGGACCCAAAACAATGAGCAGTTCTTC.

V gene TRBV5-1 combines with J gene TRBJ1-1; D possibly corresponds to TRBD1 (6 bases). The CDR3 spans 15 residues. The V end lost 0 bases, the J end lost 4 bases, and 13 bases lay between the germline ends. Germline CDR1 and CDR2: SGHRS and YFSETQ. Written as DNA, the CDR3 is TGCGCCAGCAGCTTGGAGGAGAGGGGGTTCACTGAAGCTTTCTTT. It translates to CASSLEERGFTEAFF.

The J gene is TRBJ2-7, the V gene TRBV27, with a weak D call TRBD2 (5 bases). The CDR3 has 13 residues. CDR1 is MNHEY and CDR2 is SMNVEV in the germline V gene (reference sequence). Trimming removed 3 bases from V and 3 bases from J, with 9 bases in between. The CDR3 DNA sequence: TGTGCCAGCAGTTTGAGGGCCGACTACGAGCAGTACTTC. Its protein is CASSLRADYEQYF.

The chain joins TRBV4-3 to TRBJ2-7, with 14 bases that match TRBD2. V was pared by 4 bases and J by 2 bases, with 13 bases of the junction left unmatched. Germline CDR1 reads LGHNA; CDR2 reads YSLEER. This CDR3 spans 19 amino acids. CDR3 in DNA: TGCGCCAGCAGCCGACGACTAGCGGGGGGGCGGTTAGAGCCCTACGAGCAGTACTTC. Its protein is CASSRRLAGGRLEPYEQYF.

The chain joins TRBV18 to TRBJ2-7, with a tentative D call TRBD1 (6 bases). This CDR3 has 13 residues. V shed 3 bases and J shed 3 bases, with 9 bases lying between them. Looked up from germline, CDR1 is KGHSH and CDR2 is LQKENI. The CDR3 sequence is CASSPGHRYEQYF. The DNA for the CDR3 is TGTGCCAGCTCACCGGGACACCGCTACGAGCAGTACTTC.

V usage is TRBV6-1 and J usage is TRBJ2-1; D possibly matches TRBD1 or TRBD2 (5 bases each). Trimming cost V 6 bases and J 7 bases, with 7 bases left between them. From germline, CDR1 is MNHNS and CDR2 SASEGT. The CDR3 runs 11 residues. Here the CDR3 reads CASRRGNEQFF. The CDR3 coding sequence is TGTGCCAGCAGGAGGGGAAATGAGCAGTTCTTC.

The genes are TRBV27 and TRBJ1-6; no definite D call. The germline V gene encodes CDR1 MNHEY and CDR2 SMNVEV (reference sequence). Deletions cut 6 bases from V and 8 bases from J, with 14 bases between. The CDR3 runs 14 residues. The CDR3 here is CASSIKGPYSPLHF. As DNA, the CDR3 is TGTGCCAGCAGCATAAAAGGTCCCTATTCACCCCTCCACTTT.

The chain combines TRBV5-1 with TRBJ2-7, with D possibly TRBD2 on 6 matching bases. This CDR3 is built from 19 residues. The V gene's germline CDR1 is SGHRS and CDR2 YFSETQ. With 3 bases removed from V and 2 bases from J, the gap between germline ends came to 27 bases. Here the CDR3 reads CASSSRPISGTEITYEQYF. CDR3 nucleotides: TGCGCCAGCAGCTCCCGCCCGATATCCGGGACTGAAATTACCTACGAGCAGTACTTC.

The V gene is TRBV5-1, the J gene TRBJ2-7; TRBD1 matches 8 bases. The CDR3 contains 15 residues. V dropped 4 bases and J dropped 3; count of bases not matched to a gene: 9. The germline V gene has CDR1 SGHRS and CDR2 YFSETQ. CDR3: CASSIRTGTYYEQYF. CDR3 in DNA: TGCGCCAGCAGCATTCGGACAGGGACGTACTACGAGCAGTACTTC.